This record covers a single TCR beta chain. The CDR3 does not close with the conserved phenylalanine or tryptophan, likely indicating a read error. The DNA is left out, because the CDR3 cannot be placed on it with certainty; the CDR3 is given as TCRdb lists it. Through template switching, a universal primer site was introduced, and the cDNA contained unique molecular identifiers. TCRdb passed the 5' RACE reads through MiXCR, listing each CDR3 protein once. The sample contains 1,800,000 or so distinct CDR3 sequences, around 29% of which appear only once. The V gene's germline CDR1 is DFQATT and CDR2 SNEGSKA (reference sequence). The CDR3 comprises 10 residues, both ends counted. The data were obtained in a study of identical twins.

The sequence was collected from a newborn girl in good health. The rearrangement links TRBV20-1 to TRBJ2-7; TRBD2 is the table's D call and was not checked against the DNA. The sample comprised cord blood. The CDR3 spells CSARGLARES.